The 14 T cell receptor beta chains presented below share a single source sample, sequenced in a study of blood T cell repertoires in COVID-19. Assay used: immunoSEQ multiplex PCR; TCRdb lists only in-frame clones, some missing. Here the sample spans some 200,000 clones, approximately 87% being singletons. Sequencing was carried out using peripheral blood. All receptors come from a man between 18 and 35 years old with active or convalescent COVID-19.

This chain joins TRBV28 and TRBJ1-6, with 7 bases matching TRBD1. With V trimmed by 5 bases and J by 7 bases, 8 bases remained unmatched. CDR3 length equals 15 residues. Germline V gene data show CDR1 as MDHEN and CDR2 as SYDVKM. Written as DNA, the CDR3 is TGTGCCAGCAGTCCGGCCGACAGGGACAATTCACCCCTCCACTTT. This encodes CASSPADRDNSPLHF.

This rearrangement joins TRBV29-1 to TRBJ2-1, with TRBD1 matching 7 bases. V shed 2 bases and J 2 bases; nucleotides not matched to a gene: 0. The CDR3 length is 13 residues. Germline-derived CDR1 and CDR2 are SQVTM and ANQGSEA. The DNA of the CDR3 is TGCAGCGTTGAACAGGGGGCCTACAATGAGCAGTTCTTC. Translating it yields CSVEQGAYNEQFF.

The CDR3 sequence is CASSLPRDSQETQYF. DNA for the CDR3: TGTGCCAGCAGCCTCCCAAGGGACAGCCAAGAGACCCAGTACTTC. The rearrangement joins TRBV11-1 to TRBJ2-5, with 7 bases identical to TRBD1. The CDR3 runs 15 residues. Per the germline V gene, CDR1 is SGHAT and CDR2 is FQDESV (reference sequence). Losses at the gene ends were 5 bases for V and 1 base for J; bases not matched to a gene: 7. The variable domain in full, with the rest retrieved from reference TRBV11-1 and TRBJ2-5, is EAEVAQSPRYKITEKSQAVAFWCDPISGHATLYWYRQILGQGPELLVQFQDESVVDDSQLPKDRFSAERLKGVDSTLKIQPAELGDSAMYLCASSLPRDSQETQYFGPGTRLLVL.

CDR3 protein: CASSVRLAGNYEQYF. CDR3 nucleotides: TGTGCCAGCAGTGTTAGACTAGCGGGTAACTACGAGCAGTACTTC. The chain combines TRBV6-2 or TRBV6-3 with TRBJ2-7, with 10 bases matching TRBD2. CDR1 MNHEY and CDR2 SVGEGT come from the germline V gene. J lost 3 bases, V lost 5 bases, and 7 bases had no gene match. This CDR3 comprises 15 residues.

The DNA of the CDR3 is TGCGCCAGCAGAAGGAGCCTGGTGAACACTGAAGCTTTCTTT. Translated: CASRRSLVNTEAFF. This chain joins TRBV4-3 and TRBJ1-1; no firm D call. Germline CDR1 and CDR2: LGHNA and YSLEER. The CDR3 sequence is 14 residues long. Trimming stripped 6 bases from V and 0 bases from J, with 11 bases between.

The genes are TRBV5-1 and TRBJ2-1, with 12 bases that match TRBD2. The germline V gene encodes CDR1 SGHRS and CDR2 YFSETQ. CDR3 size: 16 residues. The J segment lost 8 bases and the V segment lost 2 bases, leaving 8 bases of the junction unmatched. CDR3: CASSLPSGGAQDEQFF. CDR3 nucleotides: TGCGCCAGCAGCTTACCTAGCGGGGGGGCCCAAGATGAGCAGTTCTTC.

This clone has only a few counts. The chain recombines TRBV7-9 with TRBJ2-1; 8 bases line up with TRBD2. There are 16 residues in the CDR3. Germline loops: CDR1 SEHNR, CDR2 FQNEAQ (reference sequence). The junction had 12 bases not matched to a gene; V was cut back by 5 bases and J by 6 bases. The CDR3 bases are TGTGCCAGCAGCAGTCGCGCGGGGGGTCCTTCCAATGAGCAGTTCTTC. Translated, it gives CASSSRAGGPSNEQFF. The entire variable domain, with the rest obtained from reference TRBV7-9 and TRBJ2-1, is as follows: DTGVSQNPRHKITKRGQNVTFRCDPISEHNRLYWYRQTLGQGPEFLTYFQNEAQLEKSRLLSDRFSAERPKGSFSTLEIQRTEQGDSAMYLCASSSRAGGPSNEQFFGPGTRLTVL.

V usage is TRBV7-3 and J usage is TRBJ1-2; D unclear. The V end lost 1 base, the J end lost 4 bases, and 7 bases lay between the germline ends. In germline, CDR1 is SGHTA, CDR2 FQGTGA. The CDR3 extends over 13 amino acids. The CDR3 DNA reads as TGTGCCAGCAGCTTAAATTCGGGCTATGGCTACACCTTC. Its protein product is CASSLNSGYGYTF.

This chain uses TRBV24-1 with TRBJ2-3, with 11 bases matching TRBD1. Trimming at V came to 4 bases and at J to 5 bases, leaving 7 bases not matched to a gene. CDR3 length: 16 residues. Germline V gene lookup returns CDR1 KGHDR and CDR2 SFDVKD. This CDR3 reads CATSESGTGGEDTQYF. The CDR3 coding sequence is TGTGCCACCAGTGAGTCCGGGACAGGGGGTGAAGATACGCAGTATTTT.

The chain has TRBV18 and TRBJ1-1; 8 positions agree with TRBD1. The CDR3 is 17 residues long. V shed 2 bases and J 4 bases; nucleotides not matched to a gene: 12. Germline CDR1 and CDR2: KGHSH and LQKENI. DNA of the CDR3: TGTGCCAGCTCACCAGTGACAGGGGTACTCCTGGGCACTGAAGCTTTCTTT. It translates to CASSPVTGVLLGTEAFF.

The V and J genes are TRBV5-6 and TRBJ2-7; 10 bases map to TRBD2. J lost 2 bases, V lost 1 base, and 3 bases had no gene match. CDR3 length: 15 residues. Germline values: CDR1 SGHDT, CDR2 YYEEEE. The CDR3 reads CASSLSSGGTYEQYV. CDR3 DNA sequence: TGTGCCAGCAGCTTGTCTAGCGGGGGTACCTACGAGCAGTACGTC.

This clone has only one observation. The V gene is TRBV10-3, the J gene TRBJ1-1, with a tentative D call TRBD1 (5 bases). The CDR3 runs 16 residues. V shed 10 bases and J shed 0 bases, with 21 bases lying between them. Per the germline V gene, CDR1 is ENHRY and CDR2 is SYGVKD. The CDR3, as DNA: TGTGCCACAAGCCAGGGAGGGCAGAACGTGAACACTGAAGCTTTCTTT. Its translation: CATSQGGQNVNTEAFF.

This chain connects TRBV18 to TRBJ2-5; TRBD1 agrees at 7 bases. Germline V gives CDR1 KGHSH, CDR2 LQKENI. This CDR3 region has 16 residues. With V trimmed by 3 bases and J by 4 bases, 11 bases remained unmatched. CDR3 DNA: TGTGCCAGCTCACCCTCACGACAGGGTGGGGGAGAGACCCAGTACTTC. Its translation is CASSPSRQGGGETQYF. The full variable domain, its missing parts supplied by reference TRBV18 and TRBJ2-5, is NAGVMQNPRHLVRRRGQEARLRCSPMKGHSHVYWYRQLPEEGLKFMVYLQKENIIDESGMPKERFSAEFPKEGPSILRIQQVVRGDSAAYFCASSPSRQGGGETQYFGPGTRLLVL.

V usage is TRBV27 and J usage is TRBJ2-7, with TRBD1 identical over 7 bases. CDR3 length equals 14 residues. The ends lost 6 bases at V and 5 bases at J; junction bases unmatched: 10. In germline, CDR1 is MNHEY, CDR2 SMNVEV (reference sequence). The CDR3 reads CASSLLDRVHEQYF. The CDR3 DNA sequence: TGTGCCAGCAGCCTCCTAGACAGGGTTCACGAGCAGTACTTC.